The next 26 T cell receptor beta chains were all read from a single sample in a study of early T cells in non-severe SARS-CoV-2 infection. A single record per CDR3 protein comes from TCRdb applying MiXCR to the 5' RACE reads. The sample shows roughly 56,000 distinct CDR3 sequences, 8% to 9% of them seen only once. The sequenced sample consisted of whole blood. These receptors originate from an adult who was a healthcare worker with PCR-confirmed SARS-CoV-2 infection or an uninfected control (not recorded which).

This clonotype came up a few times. This chain's CDR3 is CASGGRGDSLTKNIQYF. The CDR3 DNA reads TGTGCCAGCGGAGGGCGGGGGGACAGCTTAACCAAAAACATTCAGTACTTC. The chain couples TRBV4-2 to TRBJ2-4; D is perhaps TRBD2 (8 bases). Per the germline V gene, CDR1 is LGHNA and CDR2 is YNFKEQ. V lost 8 bases, J lost 2 bases, and 22 bases lay in between. This CDR3 is built from 17 residues.

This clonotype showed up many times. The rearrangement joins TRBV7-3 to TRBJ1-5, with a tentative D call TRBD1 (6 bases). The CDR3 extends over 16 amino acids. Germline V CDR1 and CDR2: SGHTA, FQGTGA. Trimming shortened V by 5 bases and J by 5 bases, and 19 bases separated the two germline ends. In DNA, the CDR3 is TGTGCCAGCAGCAACGACTATATCGGGGGCGATCAGCCCCAGCATTTT. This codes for CASSNDYIGGDQPQHF.

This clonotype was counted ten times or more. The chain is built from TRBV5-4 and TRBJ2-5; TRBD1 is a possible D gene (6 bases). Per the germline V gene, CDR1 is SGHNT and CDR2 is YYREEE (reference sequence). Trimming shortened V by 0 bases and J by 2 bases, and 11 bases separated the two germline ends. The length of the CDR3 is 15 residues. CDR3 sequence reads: CASSLGTGPQETQYF. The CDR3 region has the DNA TGTGCCAGCAGCTTGGGCACAGGGCCTCAAGAGACCCAGTACTTC. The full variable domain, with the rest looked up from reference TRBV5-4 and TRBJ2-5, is ETGVTQSPTHLIKTRGQQVTLRCSSQSGHNTVSWYQQALGQGPQFIFQYYREEENGRGNFPPRFSGLQFPNYSSELNVNALELDDSALYLCASSLGTGPQETQYFGPGTRLLVL.

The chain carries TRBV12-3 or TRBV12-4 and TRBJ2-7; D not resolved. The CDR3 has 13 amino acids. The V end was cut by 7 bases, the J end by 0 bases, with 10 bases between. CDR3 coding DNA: TGTGCCAGCACCCTGCCTAACTCCTACGAGCAGTACTTC. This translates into CASTLPNSYEQYF.

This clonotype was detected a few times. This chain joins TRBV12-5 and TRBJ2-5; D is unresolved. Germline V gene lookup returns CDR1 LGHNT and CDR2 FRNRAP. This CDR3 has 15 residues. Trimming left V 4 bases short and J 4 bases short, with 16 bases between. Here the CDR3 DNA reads TGTGCTAGTGGTTCCCTTTTAGGCGGAATAGAGACCCAGTACTTC. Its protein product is CASGSLLGGIETQYF.

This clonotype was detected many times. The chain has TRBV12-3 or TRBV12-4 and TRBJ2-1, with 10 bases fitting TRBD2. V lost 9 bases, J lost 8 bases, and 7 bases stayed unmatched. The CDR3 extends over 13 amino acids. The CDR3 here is CARASGSPYEQFF. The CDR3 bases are TGTGCCAGGGCTAGCGGGAGTCCCTATGAGCAGTTCTTC.

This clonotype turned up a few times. CDR3 loop: CASSVGGGLDGKETQYF. CDR3 DNA sequence: TGTGCCAGCAGCGTAGGAGGTGGACTAGATGGGAAAGAGACCCAGTACTTC. V gene TRBV9 combines with J gene TRBJ2-5; 7 bases fit TRBD2. V dropped 0 bases and J dropped 3; count of bases not matched to a gene: 11. CDR3 size: 17 residues. Germline V gene data show CDR1 as SGDLS and CDR2 as YYNGEE.

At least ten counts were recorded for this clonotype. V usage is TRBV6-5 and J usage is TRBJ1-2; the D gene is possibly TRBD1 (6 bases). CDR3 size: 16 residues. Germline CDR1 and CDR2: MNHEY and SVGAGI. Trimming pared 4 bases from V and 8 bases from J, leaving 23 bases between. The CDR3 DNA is TGTGCCAGCAGTTTCACACCGCTGGGGGGGCGTGAAGGCTACACCTTC. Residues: CASSFTPLGGREGYTF.

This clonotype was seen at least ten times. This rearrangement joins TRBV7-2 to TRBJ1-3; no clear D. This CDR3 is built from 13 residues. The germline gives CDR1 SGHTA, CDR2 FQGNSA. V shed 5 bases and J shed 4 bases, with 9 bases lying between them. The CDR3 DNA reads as TGTGCCAGCAGCCTGAGTATCGGAAACACCATATATTTT. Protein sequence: CASSLSIGNTIYF. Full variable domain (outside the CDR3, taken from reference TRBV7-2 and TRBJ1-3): GAGVSQSPSNKVTEKGKDVELRCDPISGHTALYWYRQSLGQGLEFLIYFQGNSAPDKSGLPSDRFSAERTGGSVSTLTIQRTQQEDSAVYLCASSLSIGNTIYFGEGSWLTVV.

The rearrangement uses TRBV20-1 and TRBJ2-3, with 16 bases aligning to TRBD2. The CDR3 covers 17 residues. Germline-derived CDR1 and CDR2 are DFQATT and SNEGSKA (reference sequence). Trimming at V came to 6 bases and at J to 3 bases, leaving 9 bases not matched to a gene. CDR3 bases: TGCAGTGCCCTGGGACTAGCGGGGGGGGATTTTACAGATACGCAGTATTTT. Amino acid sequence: CSALGLAGGDFTDTQYF.

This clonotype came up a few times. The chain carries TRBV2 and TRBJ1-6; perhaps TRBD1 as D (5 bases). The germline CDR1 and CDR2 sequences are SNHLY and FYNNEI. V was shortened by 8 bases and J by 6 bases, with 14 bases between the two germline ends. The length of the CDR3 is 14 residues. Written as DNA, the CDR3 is TGTGCCAGCGCCGGGACCCGCGTTAATTCACCCCTCCACTTT. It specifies CASAGTRVNSPLHF.

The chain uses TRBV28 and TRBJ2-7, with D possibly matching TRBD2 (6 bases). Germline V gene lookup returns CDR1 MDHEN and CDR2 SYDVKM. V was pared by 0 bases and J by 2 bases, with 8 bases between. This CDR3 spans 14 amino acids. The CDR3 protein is CASSLWEGPYEQYF. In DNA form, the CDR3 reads TGTGCCAGCAGTTTATGGGAGGGCCCCTACGAGCAGTACTTC.

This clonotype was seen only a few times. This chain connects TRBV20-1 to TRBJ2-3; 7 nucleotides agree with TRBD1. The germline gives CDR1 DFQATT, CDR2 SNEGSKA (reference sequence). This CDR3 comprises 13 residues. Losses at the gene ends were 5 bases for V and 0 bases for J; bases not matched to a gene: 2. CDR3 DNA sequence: TGCAGTGCTGCAGGGGGAAGCACAGATACGCAGTATTTT. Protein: CSAAGGSTDTQYF.

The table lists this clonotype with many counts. The CDR3 DNA is TGTGCCAGCAGTTCGATCGTGGGGCAGGCGGGCACAGATACGCAGTATTTT. It encodes CASSSIVGQAGTDTQYF. V and J are TRBV28 and TRBJ2-3; TRBD1 is a possible D gene (5 bases). CDR1 and CDR2 (germline): MDHEN, SYDVKM. The V end lost 4 bases, the J end lost 1 base, and 18 bases lay between the germline ends. There are 17 residues in the CDR3.

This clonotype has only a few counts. Written as DNA, the CDR3 is TGTGCCAGTAGTGGGAACGAGGGGCAATCCTACAATGAGCAGTTCTTC. It translates to CASSGNEGQSYNEQFF. The V and J genes are TRBV19 and TRBJ2-1; perhaps D is TRBD1 or TRBD2 (5 bases each). With 5 bases removed from V and 1 base from J, the gap between germline ends came to 15 bases. Germline CDR1 reads LNHDA; CDR2 reads SQIVND (reference sequence). The CDR3 runs 16 residues.

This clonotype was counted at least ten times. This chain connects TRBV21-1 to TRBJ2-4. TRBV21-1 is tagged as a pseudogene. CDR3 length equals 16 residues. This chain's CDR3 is CASSKGGVLAKNIQYF. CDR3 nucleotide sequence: TGTGCCAGCAGCAAAGGTGGGGTGTTGGCCAAAAACATTCAGTACTTC.

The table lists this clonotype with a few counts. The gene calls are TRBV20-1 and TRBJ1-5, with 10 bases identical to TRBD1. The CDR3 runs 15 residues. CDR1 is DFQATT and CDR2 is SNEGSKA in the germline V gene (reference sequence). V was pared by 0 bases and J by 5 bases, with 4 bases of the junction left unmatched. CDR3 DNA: TGCAGTGCTAGAGATCTAGGACAGGGGGATCAGCCCCAGCATTTT. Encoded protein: CSARDLGQGDQPQHF.

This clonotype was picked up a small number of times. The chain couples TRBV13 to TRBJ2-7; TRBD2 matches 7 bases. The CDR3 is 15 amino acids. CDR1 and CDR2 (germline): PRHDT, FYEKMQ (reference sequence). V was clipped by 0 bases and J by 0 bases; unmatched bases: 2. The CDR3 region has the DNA TGTGCCAGCAGCTTAGGCGGGAGGTCCTCCTACGAGCAGTACTTC. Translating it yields CASSLGGRSSYEQYF. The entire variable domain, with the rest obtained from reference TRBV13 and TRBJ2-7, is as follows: AAGVIQSPRHLIKEKRETATLKCYPIPRHDTVYWYQQGPGQDPQFLISFYEKMQSDKGSIPDRFSAQQFSDYHSELNMSSLELGDSALYFCASSLGGRSSYEQYFGPGTRLTVT.

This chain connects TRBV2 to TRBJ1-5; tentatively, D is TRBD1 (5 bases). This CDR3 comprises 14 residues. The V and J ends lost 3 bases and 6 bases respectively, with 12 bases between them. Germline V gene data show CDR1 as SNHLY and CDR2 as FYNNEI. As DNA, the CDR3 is TGTGCCAGCAGTGACGAAGGGAGGGGTCAGCCCCAGCATTTT. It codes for CASSDEGRGQPQHF.

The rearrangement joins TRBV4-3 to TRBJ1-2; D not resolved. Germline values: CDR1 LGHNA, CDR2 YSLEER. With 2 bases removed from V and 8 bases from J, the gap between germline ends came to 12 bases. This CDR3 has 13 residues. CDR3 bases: TGCGCCAGCAGCCAAAAAGGTGGAGAAGGCTACACCTTC. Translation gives CASSQKGGEGYTF.

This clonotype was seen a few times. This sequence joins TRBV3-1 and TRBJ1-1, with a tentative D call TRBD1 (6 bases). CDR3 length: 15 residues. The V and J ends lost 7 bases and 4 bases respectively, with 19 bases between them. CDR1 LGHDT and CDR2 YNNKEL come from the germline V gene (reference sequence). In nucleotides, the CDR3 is TGTGCCAGCACCTCCGCACAGGGCATCCTCACTGAAGCTTTCTTT. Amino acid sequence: CASTSAQGILTEAFF. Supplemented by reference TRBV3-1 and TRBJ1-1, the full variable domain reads DTAVSQTPKYLVTQMGNDKSIKCEQNLGHDTMYWYKQDSKKFLKIMFSYNNKELIINETVPNRFSPKSPDKAHLNLHINSLELGDSAVYFCASTSAQGILTEAFFGQGTRLTVV.

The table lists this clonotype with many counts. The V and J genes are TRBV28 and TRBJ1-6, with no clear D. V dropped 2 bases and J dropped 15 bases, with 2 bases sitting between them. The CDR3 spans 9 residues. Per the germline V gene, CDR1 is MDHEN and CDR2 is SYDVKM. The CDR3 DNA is TGTGCCAGCAGTTTAGGCCTCCACTTT. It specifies CASSLGLHF.

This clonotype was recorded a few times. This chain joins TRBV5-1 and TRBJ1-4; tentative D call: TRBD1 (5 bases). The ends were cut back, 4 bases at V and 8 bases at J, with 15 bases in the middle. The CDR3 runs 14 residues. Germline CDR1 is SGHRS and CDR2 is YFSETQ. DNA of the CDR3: TGCGCCAGCAGCACCGGACATTTGGAAGAAAAACTGTTTTTT. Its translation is CASSTGHLEEKLFF.

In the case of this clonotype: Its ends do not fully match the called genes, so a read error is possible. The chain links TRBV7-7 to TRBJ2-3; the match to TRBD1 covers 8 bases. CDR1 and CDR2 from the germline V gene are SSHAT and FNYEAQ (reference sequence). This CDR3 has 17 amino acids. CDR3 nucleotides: TGTGCTAGCAGCTTAGCTGTGACAGGGGCGTTCGGAGATACGCAGTATTTT. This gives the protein CASSLAVTGAFGDTQYF.

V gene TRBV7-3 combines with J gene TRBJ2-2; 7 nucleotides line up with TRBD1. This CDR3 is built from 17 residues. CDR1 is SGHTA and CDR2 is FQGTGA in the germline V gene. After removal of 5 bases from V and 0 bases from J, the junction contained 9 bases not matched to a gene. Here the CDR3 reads CASSPTHRGTNTGELFF. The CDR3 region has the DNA TGTGCCAGCAGCCCCACCCACAGGGGCACGAACACCGGGGAGCTGTTTTTT.

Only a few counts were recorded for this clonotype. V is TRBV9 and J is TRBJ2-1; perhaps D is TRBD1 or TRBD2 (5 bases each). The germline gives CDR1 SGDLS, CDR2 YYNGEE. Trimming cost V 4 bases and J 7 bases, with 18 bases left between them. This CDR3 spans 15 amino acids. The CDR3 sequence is CASSPTLGAGNEQFF. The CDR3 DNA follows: TGTGCCAGCAGCCCTACCCTCGGGGCCGGAAATGAGCAGTTCTTC.